One sample yielded the 21 T cell receptor beta chains listed below, sequenced in a study of shared clonotypes between healthy human individuals. Measured with immunoSEQ multiplex PCR; TCRdb has only the in-frame clones, and not every one. The sample carries 950,000 to 1,200,000 clones, approximately 80% recorded once. The sequenced sample was memory CD4+ T cells from PBMCs. Noted subset: CD45RA-negative fraction. The receptors here all came from a man aged 18-30 years in good health. Some clones in this sample may be carry-over from other donors' samples.

The chain uses TRBV25-1 and TRBJ2-1, with D perhaps matching TRBD1 (5 bases). Trimming cost V 6 bases and J 7 bases, with 16 bases left between them. Germline V gene data show CDR1 as MGHDK and CDR2 as SYGVNS. The CDR3 length is 14 residues. CDR3 residues: CASSDSRGKNEQFF. The DNA for the CDR3 is TGTGCCAGCAGCGACAGTCGCGGTAAAAATGAGCAGTTCTTC.

The chain links TRBV6-5 to TRBJ1-5; possible D gene TRBD1, 6 bases. The V and J ends lost 5 bases and 6 bases respectively, with 17 bases between them. The CDR3 has 15 amino acids. CDR1 is MNHEY and CDR2 is SVGAGI in the germline V gene. CDR3 bases: TGTGCCAGCAGTCGGACAGAAAGCTCGGGTCAGCCCCAGCATTTT. Its translation: CASSRTESSGQPQHF.

This chain joins TRBV30 and TRBJ1-2, with a possible D match to TRBD1 (5 bases). The CDR3 consists of 13 residues. Germline CDR1 is GTSNPN and CDR2 is SVGIG (reference sequence). With 4 bases removed from V and 4 bases from J, the gap between germline ends came to 13 bases. Here the CDR3 reads CAWTSGGVYGYTF. The CDR3 region has the DNA TGTGCCTGGACAAGTGGGGGGGTCTATGGCTACACCTTC. Full variable domain (missing parts from reference TRBV30 and TRBJ1-2): SQTIHQWPATLVQPVGSPLSLECTVEGTSNPNLYWYRQAAGRGLQLLFYSVGIGQISSEVPQNLSASRPQDRQFILSSKKLLLSDSGFYLCAWTSGGVYGYTFGSGTRLTVV.

The gene calls are TRBV7-9 and TRBJ2-7; either TRBD1 or TRBD2 may fit D (5 bases each). Germline V gene sequence: CDR1 SEHNR, CDR2 FQNEAQ (reference sequence). The CDR3 is 13 residues long. V was shortened by 7 bases and J by 6 bases, with 16 bases between the two germline ends. CDR3 nucleotide sequence: TGTGCCAGCACGGCAGGGACGTGGAGCGAGCAGTACTTC. Protein: CASTAGTWSEQYF.

The V call is TRBV19, the J call TRBJ2-7; D not certain. The CDR3 spans 15 residues. Germline-derived CDR1 and CDR2 are LNHDA and SQIVND (reference sequence). V gave up 5 bases and J gave up 2 bases, with 16 bases separating them. The CDR3 region is CASSGGGAYPYEQYF. CDR3 DNA: TGTGCCAGTAGTGGCGGCGGAGCCTACCCCTACGAGCAGTACTTC.

The CDR3 spells CASGTGLSGANVLTF. The CDR3 nucleotides read TGTGCCAGCGGGACTGGACTCTCTGGGGCCAACGTCCTGACTTTC. The chain couples TRBV28 to TRBJ2-6; maybe TRBD2 (6 bases). Germline CDR1 is MDHEN and CDR2 is SYDVKM. The CDR3 runs 15 residues. Trimming shortened V by 8 bases and J by 0 bases, and 11 bases separated the two germline ends. The full variable domain, with the rest looked up from reference TRBV28 and TRBJ2-6, is DVKVTQSSRYLVKRTGEKVFLECVQDMDHENMFWYRQDPGLGLRLIYFSYDVKMKEKGDIPEGYSVSREKKERFSLILESASTNQTSMYLCASGTGLSGANVLTFGAGSRLTVL.

Ten or more counts support this clone. This rearrangement joins TRBV25-1 to TRBJ2-3; D perhaps matches TRBD1 (5 bases). The CDR3 sequence is 13 residues long. Looked up from germline, CDR1 is MGHDK and CDR2 is SYGVNS. V lost 1 base, J lost 9 bases, and 11 bases lay in between. Here the CDR3 DNA reads TGTGCCAGCAGTGAATCAGACAGAGGCACGCAGTATTTT. This gives the protein CASSESDRGTQYF.

The CDR3 protein is CASSHLVGADEQYF. DNA for the CDR3: TGCGCCAGCAGCCACCTAGTAGGGGCGGACGAGCAGTACTTC. The V gene is TRBV5-1, the J gene TRBJ2-7; TRBD1 might be the D (5 bases). The V gene lost 4 bases and the J gene lost 5 bases, with 16 bases spanning the gap. The CDR3 has 14 residues. The V gene's germline CDR1 is SGHRS and CDR2 YFSETQ.

The chain employs TRBV19 and TRBJ1-5; 7 bases are a match to TRBD1. J was trimmed by 5 bases and V by 10 bases; bases with no gene match: 14. The CDR3 spans 15 residues. Looked up from germline, CDR1 is LNHDA and CDR2 is SQIVND (reference sequence). CDR3 region: CATLGRGTEDQPQHF. The CDR3 region has the DNA TGTGCCACCTTAGGGAGGGGGACAGAAGATCAGCCCCAGCATTTT.

This clone was found once. This chain uses TRBV28 with TRBJ2-7; 7 nucleotides align to TRBD1. This CDR3 spans 14 amino acids. Trimming took 5 bases from V and 2 from J; bases not matched to a gene: 6. The germline V gene encodes CDR1 MDHEN and CDR2 SYDVKM. DNA of the CDR3: TGTGCCAGCAGTGGGCCGACAGGGACCTACGAGCAGTACTTC. This encodes CASSGPTGTYEQYF.

Comments on this clone: The same CDR3 is also encoded by other DNA sequences in this sample. This chain connects TRBV5-1 to TRBJ2-2, with 7 bases that match TRBD1. Per the germline V gene, CDR1 is SGHRS and CDR2 is YFSETQ. V was clipped by 4 bases and J by 2 bases; unmatched bases: 5. The CDR3 length is 15 residues. In DNA form, the CDR3 reads TGCGCCAGCAGCACCACAGGGGTTAACACCGGGGAGCTGTTTTTT. It translates to CASSTTGVNTGELFF. Using reference TRBV5-1 and TRBJ2-2 for the parts outside the CDR3, the full variable domain is KAGVTQTPRYLIKTRGQQVTLSCSPISGHRSVSWYQQTPGQGLQFLFEYFSETQRNKGNFPGRFSGRQFSNSRSEMNVSTLELGDSALYLCASSTTGVNTGELFFGEGSRLTVL.

This clone came up a few times. V and J are TRBV2 and TRBJ2-3; D ambiguous. CDR3 size: 13 residues. Germline CDR1 SNHLY, CDR2 FYNNEI. Deletions cut 6 bases from V and 6 bases from J, with 13 bases between. DNA for the CDR3: TGTGCCAGCAGCCGTAATGGTATGGATACGCAGTATTTT. Its protein product is CASSRNGMDTQYF.

The rearrangement uses TRBV27 and TRBJ2-7, with D unclear. This CDR3 is built from 14 residues. The V end lost 2 bases, the J end lost 9 bases, and 17 bases lay between the germline ends. From germline, CDR1 is MNHEY and CDR2 SMNVEV (reference sequence). CDR3 protein: CASSLKPTPGRQYF. CDR3 coding DNA: TGTGCCAGCAGTTTAAAGCCGACCCCCGGGCGGCAGTACTTC.

Comments on this clone: Additional DNA sequences in this sample encode the identical CDR3. This chain joins TRBV6-1 and TRBJ2-7, with 7 bases fitting TRBD1. Losses at the gene ends were 1 base for V and 4 bases for J; bases not matched to a gene: 4. Germline V lookup: CDR1 MNHNS, CDR2 SASEGT. The CDR3 length is 14 residues. In DNA, the CDR3 is TGTGCCAGCAGTGAAGGAGGGGGCGGGTACGAGCAGTACTTC. Translation: CASSEGGGGYEQYF.

This clone was seen more than once but under ten times. The chain is built from TRBV7-9 and TRBJ1-2; no definite D call. Per germline, CDR1 SEHNR and CDR2 FQNEAQ (reference sequence). This CDR3 contains 13 residues. Trimming shortened V by 5 bases and J by 1 base, and 8 bases separated the two germline ends. The CDR3 DNA reads TGTGCCAGCAGCGCCGATCATAACTATGGCTACACCTTC. Its protein is CASSADHNYGYTF.

The V gene is TRBV30, the J gene TRBJ2-7; D remains unclear. The germline CDR1 and CDR2 sequences are GTSNPN and SVGIG (reference sequence). The germline V and J ends were trimmed by 1 base and 3 bases, with 7 bases remaining between them. This CDR3 spans 12 amino acids. The CDR3 sequence: CAWSAYYYEQYF. The CDR3 nucleotides are TGTGCCTGGAGTGCTTACTACTACGAGCAGTACTTC.

CDR3 amino acids: CASSQETGTGTEKLFF. In DNA form, the CDR3 reads TGCGCCAGCAGCCAAGAAACCGGGACAGGGACTGAAAAACTGTTTTTT. The rearrangement uses TRBV4-1 and TRBJ1-4; 9 bases agree with TRBD1. The CDR3 loop spans 16 amino acids. V lost 0 bases, J lost 7 bases, and 6 bases stayed unmatched. CDR1 is MGHRA, CDR2 YSYEKL, per germline.

The V gene is TRBV6-5, the J gene TRBJ2-7; 7 nucleotides match TRBD1. Germline CDR1 reads MNHEY; CDR2 reads SVGAGI. V was pared by 5 bases and J by 4 bases, with 11 bases of the junction left unmatched. The CDR3 extends over 15 amino acids. This chain's CDR3 is CASSRQGVAGYEQYF. The CDR3 nucleotides are TGTGCCAGCAGTCGCCAGGGGGTAGCCGGTTACGAGCAGTACTTC.

This chain links TRBV7-3 with TRBJ2-7, with 12 nucleotides matching TRBD2. Trimming removed 2 bases from V and 13 bases from J; junction bases left unmatched: 12. There are 15 residues in the CDR3. Looked up from germline, CDR1 is SGHTA and CDR2 is FQGTGA. CDR3 DNA sequence: TGTGCCAGCAGCTTAGCTAGCGGGAGGGCCAACGAGCCCTACTTC. Translation: CASSLASGRANEPYF.

Details on this clone: This is likely an artifact of a read error, given a far larger clone one base away. The chain employs TRBV27 and TRBJ1-4; D is possibly TRBD1 (5 bases). The V and J ends lost 2 bases and 2 bases respectively, with 6 bases between them. Germline values: CDR1 MNHEY, CDR2 SMNVEV (reference sequence). This CDR3 spans 14 amino acids. The CDR3 spells CASSLKGTNEKLFF. The DNA of the CDR3 is TGTGCCAGCAGTTTAAAGGGGACTAATGAAAAACTGTTTTTT.

V and J are TRBV10-2 and TRBJ2-3, with TRBD2 matching over 9 bases. From germline, CDR1 is WSHSY and CDR2 SAAADI. The CDR3 is 16 amino acids. Trimming at V came to 6 bases and at J to 9 bases, leaving 16 bases not matched to a gene. CDR3 amino acids: CASRVYIAGAGPTQYF. CDR3 in DNA: TGCGCCAGCAGGGTTTATATAGCGGGAGCAGGCCCGACGCAGTATTTT.